This T cell receptor (beta chain) was obtained from a study of control samples from healthy donors and cancer patients (dated by TCRdb to the early 2020s). About this clone: What antigen it recognizes has not been identified. Per-base quality was not reported, and no clone a single base away is much larger than it.

Libraries were made using the immunoSEQ multiplex PCR assay. Imported from immuneACCESS, the table was reduced by TCRdb to in-frame sequences with V and J called. These copies leave out some clones; in studies compared against another copy, an unresolved V gene accounts for under half, and the cause of the remainder is not known. This sample lists tens of thousands of clones; about 83% were detected once. The top ten hold 27% of the sample. The CDR3 contains 14 residues, cysteine and phenylalanine counted. Only the CDR3 DNA stays, 42 bases, in frame from base 1. CDR1 and CDR2 are read off the germline V gene (reference sequence) as LNHDA and SQIVND. V and J lose 8 bases and 5 bases, and a span of 18 bases separates them.

The source is a man aged 55 to 70 with head and neck cancer. The specimen sequenced was PBMCs. In this chain, TRBV19 is recombined with TRBJ1-1, with a weak D call of TRBD1 (5 bases match). The CDR3 corresponds to CASAPAGWATEAFF. The DNA sequence reads TGTGCCAGTGCCCCGGCAGGGTGGGCGACTGAAGCTTTCTTT.